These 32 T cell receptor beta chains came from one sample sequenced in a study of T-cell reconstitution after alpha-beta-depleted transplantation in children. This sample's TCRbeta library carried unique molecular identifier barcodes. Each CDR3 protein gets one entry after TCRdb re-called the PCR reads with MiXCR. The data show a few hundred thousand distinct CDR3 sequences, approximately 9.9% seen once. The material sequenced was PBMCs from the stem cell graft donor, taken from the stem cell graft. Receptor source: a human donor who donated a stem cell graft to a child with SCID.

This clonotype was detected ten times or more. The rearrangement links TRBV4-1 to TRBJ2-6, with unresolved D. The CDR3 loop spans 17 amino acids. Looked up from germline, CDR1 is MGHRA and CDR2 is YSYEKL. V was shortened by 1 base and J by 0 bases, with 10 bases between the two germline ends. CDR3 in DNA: TGCGCCAGCAGCCAAGCTGAGACCAGCTCTGGGGCCAACGTCCTGACTTTC. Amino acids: CASSQAETSSGANVLTF.

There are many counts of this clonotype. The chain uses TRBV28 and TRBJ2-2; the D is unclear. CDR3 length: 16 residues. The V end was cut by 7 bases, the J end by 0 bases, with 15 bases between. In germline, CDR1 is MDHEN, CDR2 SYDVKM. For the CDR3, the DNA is TGTGCCAGCACCTTGGTGGGGATCCCGAACACCGGGGAGCTGTTTTTT. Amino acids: CASTLVGIPNTGELFF.

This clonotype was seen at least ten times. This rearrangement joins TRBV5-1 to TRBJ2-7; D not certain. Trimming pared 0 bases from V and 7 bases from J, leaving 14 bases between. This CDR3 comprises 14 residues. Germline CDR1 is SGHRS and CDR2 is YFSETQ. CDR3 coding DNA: TGCGCCAGCAGCTTGGTAGTTGGATCTGGGGAGCAGTACTTC. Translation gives CASSLVVGSGEQYF. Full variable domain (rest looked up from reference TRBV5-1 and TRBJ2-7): KAGVTQTPRYLIKTRGQQVTLSCSPISGHRSVSWYQQTPGQGLQFLFEYFSETQRNKGNFPGRFSGRQFSNSRSEMNVSTLELGDSALYLCASSLVVGSGEQYFGPGTRLTVT.

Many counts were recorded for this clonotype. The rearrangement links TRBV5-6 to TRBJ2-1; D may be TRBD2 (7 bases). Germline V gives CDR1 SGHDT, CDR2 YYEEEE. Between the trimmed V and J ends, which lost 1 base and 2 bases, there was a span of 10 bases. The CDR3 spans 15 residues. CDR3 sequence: CASSLRGATYNEQFF. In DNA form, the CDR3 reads TGTGCCAGCAGCTTGCGGGGGGCAACCTACAATGAGCAGTTCTTC.

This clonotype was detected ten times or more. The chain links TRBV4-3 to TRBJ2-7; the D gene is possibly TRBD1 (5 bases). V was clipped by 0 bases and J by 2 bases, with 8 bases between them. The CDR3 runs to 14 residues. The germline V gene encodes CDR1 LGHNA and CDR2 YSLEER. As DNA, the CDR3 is TGCGCCAGCAGCCAAGACAAGGGGACCTACGAGCAGTACTTC. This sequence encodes CASSQDKGTYEQYF.

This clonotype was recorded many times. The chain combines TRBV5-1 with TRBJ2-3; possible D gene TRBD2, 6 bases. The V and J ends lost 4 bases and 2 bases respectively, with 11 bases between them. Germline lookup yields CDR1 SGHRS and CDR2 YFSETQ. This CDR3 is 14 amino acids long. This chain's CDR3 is CASSPRDFTDTQYF. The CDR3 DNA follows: TGCGCCAGCAGCCCTAGGGACTTCACAGATACGCAGTATTTT.

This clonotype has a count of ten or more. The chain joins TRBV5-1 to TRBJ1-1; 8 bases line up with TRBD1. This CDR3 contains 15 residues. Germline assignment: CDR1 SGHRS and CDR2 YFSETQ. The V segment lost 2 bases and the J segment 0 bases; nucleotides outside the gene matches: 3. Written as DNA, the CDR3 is TGCGCCAGCAGCTTAGGACAGGGCGTGAACACTGAAGCTTTCTTT. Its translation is CASSLGQGVNTEAFF.

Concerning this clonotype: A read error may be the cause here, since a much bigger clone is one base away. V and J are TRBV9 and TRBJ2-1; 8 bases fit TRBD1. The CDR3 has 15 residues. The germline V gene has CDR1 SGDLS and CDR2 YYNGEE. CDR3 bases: TGTGCCAGCAGCCTACAGGGGGACCTGTACAATGAGCCGTTCTTC. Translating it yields CASSLQGDLYNEPFF. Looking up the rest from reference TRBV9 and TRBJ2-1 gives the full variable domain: DSGVTQTPKHLITATGQRVTLRCSPRSGDLSVYWYQQSLDQGLQFLIQYYNGEERAKGNILERFSAQQFPDLHSELNLSSLELGDSALYFCASSLQGDLYNEPFFGPGTRLTVL.

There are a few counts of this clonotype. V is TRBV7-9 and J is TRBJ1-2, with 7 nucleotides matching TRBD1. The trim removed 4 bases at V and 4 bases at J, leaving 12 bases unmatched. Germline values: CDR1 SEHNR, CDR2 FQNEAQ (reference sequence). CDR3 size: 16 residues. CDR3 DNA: TGTGCCAGCAGCTCACTTAGGGACAGCGGTTCCTATGGCTACACCTTC. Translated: CASSSLRDSGSYGYTF. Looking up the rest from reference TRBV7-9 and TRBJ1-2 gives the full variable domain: DTGVSQNPRHKITKRGQNVTFRCDPISEHNRLYWYRQTLGQGPEFLTYFQNEAQLEKSRLLSDRFSAERPKGSFSTLEIQRTEQGDSAMYLCASSSLRDSGSYGYTFGSGTRLTVV.

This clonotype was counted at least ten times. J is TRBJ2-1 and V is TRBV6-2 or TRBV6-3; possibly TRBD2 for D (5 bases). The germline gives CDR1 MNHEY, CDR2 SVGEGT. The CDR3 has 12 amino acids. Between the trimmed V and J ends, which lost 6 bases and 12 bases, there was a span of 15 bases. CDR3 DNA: TGTGCCAGCAGCTTGCCCGTCAGCGGGCAGTTCTTC. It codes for CASSLPVSGQFF.

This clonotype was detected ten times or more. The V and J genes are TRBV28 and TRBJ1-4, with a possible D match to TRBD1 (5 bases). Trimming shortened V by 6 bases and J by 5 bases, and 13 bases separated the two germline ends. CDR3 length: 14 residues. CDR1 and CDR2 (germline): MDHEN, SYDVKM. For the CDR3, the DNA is TGTGCCAGCAGATGGGACCGCTCGAATGAAAAACTGTTTTTT. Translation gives CASRWDRSNEKLFF.

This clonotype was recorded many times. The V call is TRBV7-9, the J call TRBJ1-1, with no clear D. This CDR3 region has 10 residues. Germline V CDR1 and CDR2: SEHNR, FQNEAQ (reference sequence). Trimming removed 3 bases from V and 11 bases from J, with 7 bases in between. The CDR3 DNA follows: TGTGCCAGCAGCTTCGTCGAGGCTTTCTTT. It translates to CASSFVEAFF.

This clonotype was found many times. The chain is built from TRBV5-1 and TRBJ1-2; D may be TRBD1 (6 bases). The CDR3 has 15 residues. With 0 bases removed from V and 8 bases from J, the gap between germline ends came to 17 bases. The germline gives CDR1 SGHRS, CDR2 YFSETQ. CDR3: CASSLEGTGWIGYTF. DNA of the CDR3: TGCGCCAGCAGCTTGGAGGGCACAGGGTGGATCGGCTACACCTTC.

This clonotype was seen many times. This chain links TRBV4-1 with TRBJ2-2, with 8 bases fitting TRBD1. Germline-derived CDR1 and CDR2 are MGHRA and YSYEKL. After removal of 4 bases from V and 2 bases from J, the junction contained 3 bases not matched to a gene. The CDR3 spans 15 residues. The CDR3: CASSLDRVNTGELFF. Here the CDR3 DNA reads TGCGCCAGCAGCCTGGACAGGGTTAACACCGGGGAGCTGTTTTTT.

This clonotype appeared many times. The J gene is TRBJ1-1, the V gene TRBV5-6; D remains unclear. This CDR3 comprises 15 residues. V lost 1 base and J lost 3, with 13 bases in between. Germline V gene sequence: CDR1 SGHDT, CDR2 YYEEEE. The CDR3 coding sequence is TGTGCCAGCAGCTTGCTGCGACAATTTGACACTGAAGCTTTCTTT. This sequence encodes CASSLLRQFDTEAFF.

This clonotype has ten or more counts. The CDR3 DNA sequence: TGTGCCAGCAGCTTGTTTACACCTGAGAACACCGGGGAGCTGTTTTTT. This encodes CASSLFTPENTGELFF. J is TRBJ2-2 and V is TRBV5-6, with D uncertain. The germline V gene has CDR1 SGHDT and CDR2 YYEEEE. CDR3 length: 16 amino acids. Trimming shortened V by 1 base and J by 1 base, and 11 bases separated the two germline ends.

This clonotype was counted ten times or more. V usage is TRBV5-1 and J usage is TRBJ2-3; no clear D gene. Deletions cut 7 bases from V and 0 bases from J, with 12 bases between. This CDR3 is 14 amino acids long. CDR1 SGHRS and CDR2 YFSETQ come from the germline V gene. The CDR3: CASCQTPSTDTQYF. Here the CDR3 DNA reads TGCGCCAGCTGCCAGACACCCAGCACAGATACGCAGTATTTT. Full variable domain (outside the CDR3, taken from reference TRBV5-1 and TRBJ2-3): KAGVTQTPRYLIKTRGQQVTLSCSPISGHRSVSWYQQTPGQGLQFLFEYFSETQRNKGNFPGRFSGRQFSNSRSEMNVSTLELGDSALYLCASCQTPSTDTQYFGPGTRLTVL.

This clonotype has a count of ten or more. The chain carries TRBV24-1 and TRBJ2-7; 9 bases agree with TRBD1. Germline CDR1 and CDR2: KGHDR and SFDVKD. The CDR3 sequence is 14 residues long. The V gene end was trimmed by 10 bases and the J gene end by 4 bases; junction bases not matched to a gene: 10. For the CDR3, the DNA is TGTGCCACTCCTCACAGGGGGCGCACATACGAGCAGTACTTC. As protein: CATPHRGRTYEQYF.

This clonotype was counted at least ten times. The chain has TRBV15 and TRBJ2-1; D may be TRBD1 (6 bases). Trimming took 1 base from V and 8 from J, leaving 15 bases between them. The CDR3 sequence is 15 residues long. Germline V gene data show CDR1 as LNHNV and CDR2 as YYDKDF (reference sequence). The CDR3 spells CATSRGGSGDHEQFF. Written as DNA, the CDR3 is TGTGCCACCAGCAGAGGGGGATCAGGGGATCATGAGCAGTTCTTC.

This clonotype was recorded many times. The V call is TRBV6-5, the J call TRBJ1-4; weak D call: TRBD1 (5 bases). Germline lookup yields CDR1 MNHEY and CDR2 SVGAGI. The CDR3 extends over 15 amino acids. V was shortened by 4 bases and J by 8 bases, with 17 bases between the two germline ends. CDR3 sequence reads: CASSSSGTGGEKLFF. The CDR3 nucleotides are TGTGCCAGCAGTTCCTCCGGGACCGGAGGGGAAAAACTGTTTTTT.

The CDR3 region has the DNA TGCAGTGCTCCGATTGGGCGCTACTACACAGATACGCAGTATTTT. The encoded protein is CSAPIGRYYTDTQYF. The J gene is TRBJ2-3, the V gene TRBV20-1; D is uncertain. The CDR3 loop spans 15 amino acids. CDR1 and CDR2 from the germline V gene are DFQATT and SNEGSKA (reference sequence). V was trimmed by 5 bases and J by 2 bases, leaving 17 bases between them.

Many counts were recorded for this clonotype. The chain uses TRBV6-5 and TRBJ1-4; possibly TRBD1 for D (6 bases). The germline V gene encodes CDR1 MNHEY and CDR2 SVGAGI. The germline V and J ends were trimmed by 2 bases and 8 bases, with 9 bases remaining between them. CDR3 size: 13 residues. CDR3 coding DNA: TGTGCCAGCAGTTACCTGGGGGCCGAAAAACTGTTTTTT. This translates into CASSYLGAEKLFF.

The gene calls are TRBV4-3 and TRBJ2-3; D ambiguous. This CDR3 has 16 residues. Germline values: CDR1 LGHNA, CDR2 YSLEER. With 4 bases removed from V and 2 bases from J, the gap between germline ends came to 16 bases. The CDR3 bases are TGCGCCAGCAGCCGCATCGGATTATTTCCCACAGATACGCAGTATTTT. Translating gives CASSRIGLFPTDTQYF.

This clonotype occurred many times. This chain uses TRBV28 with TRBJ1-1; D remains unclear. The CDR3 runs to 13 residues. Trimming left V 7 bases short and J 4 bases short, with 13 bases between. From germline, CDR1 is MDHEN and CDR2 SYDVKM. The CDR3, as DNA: TGTGCCAGCAAGGTCAGTACTGTCACTGAAGCTTTCTTT. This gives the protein CASKVSTVTEAFF.

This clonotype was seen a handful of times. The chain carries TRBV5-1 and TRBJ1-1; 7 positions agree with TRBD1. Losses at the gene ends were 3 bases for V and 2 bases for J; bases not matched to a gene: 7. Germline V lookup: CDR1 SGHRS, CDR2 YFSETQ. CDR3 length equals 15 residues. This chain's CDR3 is CASSSWAGGNTEAFF. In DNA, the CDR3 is TGCGCCAGCAGCTCGTGGGCAGGGGGAAACACTGAAGCTTTCTTT.

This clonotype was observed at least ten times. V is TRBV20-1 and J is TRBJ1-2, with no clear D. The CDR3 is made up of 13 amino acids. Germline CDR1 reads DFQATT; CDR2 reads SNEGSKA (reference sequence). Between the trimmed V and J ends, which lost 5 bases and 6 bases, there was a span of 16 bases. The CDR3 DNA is TGCAGTGCTGGCGATGAGGGCCGTAATGGCTACACCTTC. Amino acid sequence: CSAGDEGRNGYTF.

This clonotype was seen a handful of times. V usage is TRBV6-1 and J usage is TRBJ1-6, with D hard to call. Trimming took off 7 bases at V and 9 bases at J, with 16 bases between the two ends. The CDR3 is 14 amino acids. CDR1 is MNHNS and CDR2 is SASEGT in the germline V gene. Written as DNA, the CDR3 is TGTGCCAGCATCCTGGGCGTGGGCGGTTCACCCCTCCACTTT. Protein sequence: CASILGVGGSPLHF.

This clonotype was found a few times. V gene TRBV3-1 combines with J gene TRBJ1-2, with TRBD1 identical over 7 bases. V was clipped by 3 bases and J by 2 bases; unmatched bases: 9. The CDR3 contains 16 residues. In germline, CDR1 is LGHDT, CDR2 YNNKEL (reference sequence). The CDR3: CASSQEQGPLNYGYTF. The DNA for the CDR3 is TGTGCCAGCAGCCAGGAACAGGGGCCTCTGAACTATGGCTACACCTTC.

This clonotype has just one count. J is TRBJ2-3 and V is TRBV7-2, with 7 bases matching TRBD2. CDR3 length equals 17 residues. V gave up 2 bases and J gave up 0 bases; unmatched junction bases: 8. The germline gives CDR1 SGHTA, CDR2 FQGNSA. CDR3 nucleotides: TGTGCCAGCAGCTTACGCCCTAGCGGAGCGAGCACAGATACGCAGTATTTT. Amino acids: CASSLRPSGASTDTQYF. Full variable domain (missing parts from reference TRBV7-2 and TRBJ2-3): GAGVSQSPSNKVTEKGKDVELRCDPISGHTALYWYRQSLGQGLEFLIYFQGNSAPDKSGLPSDRFSAERTGGSVSTLTIQRTQQEDSAVYLCASSLRPSGASTDTQYFGPGTRLTVL.

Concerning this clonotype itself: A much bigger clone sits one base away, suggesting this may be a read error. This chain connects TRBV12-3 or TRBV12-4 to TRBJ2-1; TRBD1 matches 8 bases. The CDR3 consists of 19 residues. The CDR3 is CASCFPGQGGRGPYNEQFF. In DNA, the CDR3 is TGTGCCAGCTGTTTCCCCGGACAGGGAGGTAGGGGCCCCTACAATGAGCAGTTCTTC.

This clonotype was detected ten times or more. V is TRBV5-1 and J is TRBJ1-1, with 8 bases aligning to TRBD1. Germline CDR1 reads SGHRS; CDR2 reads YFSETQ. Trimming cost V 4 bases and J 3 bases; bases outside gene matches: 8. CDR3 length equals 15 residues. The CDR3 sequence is CASSREGQVDTEAFF. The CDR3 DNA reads TGCGCCAGCAGCCGTGAGGGACAGGTGGACACTGAAGCTTTCTTT.

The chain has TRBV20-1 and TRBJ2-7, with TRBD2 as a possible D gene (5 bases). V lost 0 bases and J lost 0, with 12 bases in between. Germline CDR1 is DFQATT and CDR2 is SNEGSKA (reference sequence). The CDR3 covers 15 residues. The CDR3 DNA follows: TGCAGTGCTAGAGATCGACGAGGGAGCTCCTACGAGCAGTACTTC. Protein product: CSARDRRGSSYEQYF.